This T cell receptor (beta chain) derives from a study of cytomegalovirus exposure and HLA in healthy donors. Primers included in the PCR were 60 Vbeta and 13 Jbeta primers. Using immunoSEQ multiplex PCR, the repertoire was profiled, and TCRdb retains in-frame clones only, with some absent. The data contain approximately 110,000 clones, roughly 14% of them singletons. V gave up 0 bases and J gave up 3 bases, with 11 bases separating them. Looked up from germline, CDR1 is GTSNPN and CDR2 is SVGIG (reference sequence). This CDR3 spans 14 amino acids. This clone has just a few counts. Sequencing used PBMCs. The chain links TRBV30 to TRBJ1-2; D unresolved. The sequence was collected from a woman between 18 and 30 years old in good health and CMV-seronegative. The CDR3 DNA reads as TGTGCCTGGAGTGTACGGTGGCAGGACTATGGCTACACCTTC. Translation gives CAWSVRWQDYGYTF.